Here is one TCR beta chain with its context. Germline V gene lookup returns CDR1 SNHLY and CDR2 FYNNEI. After removal of 3 bases from V and 4 bases from J, the junction contained 4 bases not matched to a gene. The CDR3 is 14 residues long. The protocol was immunoSEQ multiplex PCR, while the TCRdb copy is restricted to in-frame clones and leaves out a portion. The repertoire holds about 12,000 clones, with approximately 93% as singletons. These data are taken from a study of control samples from healthy donors and cancer patients. Sequencing used PBMCs. V and J are TRBV2 and TRBJ1-2; 8 bases agree with TRBD1. The TCR was taken from a man between 70 and 80 years old with head and neck cancer. CDR3 protein: CASSDPGTGYGYTF. CDR3 coding DNA: TGTGCCAGCAGTGACCCCGGGACAGGCTATGGCTACACCTTC.